This T cell receptor (beta chain) was sequenced for a study of blood T cells in healthy people across ages. The CDR3 extends over 15 amino acids. Germline CDR1 reads DFQATT; CDR2 reads SNEGSKA (reference sequence). Study-wide results and limits: In long-lived donors, naive CD4+ cell counts and diversity exceeded those of aged donors.

Notes on this clonotype: The antigen remains unidentified.

Alongside a J-beta primer mix, a sample-barcoded 5' primer served in a second PCR lasting about 7 to 11 cycles. Every single cDNA molecule received a tag from a template-switch adaptor with 12 random nucleotides. TCRdb redid the calling of the 5' RACE reads with MiXCR, one entry per CDR3 protein. The data hold 800,000 to 900,000 distinct CDR3 sequences, with around 68% observed a single time. What was sequenced was blood. This chain links TRBV20-1 with TRBJ2-1; 8 bases align to TRBD2. Matching the DNA end better, TRBJ2-7 makes the J call doubtful. The TCR was taken from a man aged 25-45 years in good health. Here the CDR3 DNA reads TGCAGTGCTAGAGGAATAGCGGGGACAAACAATGAGCAGTACTTC. Amino acid sequence: CSARGIAGTNNEQYF.